This T cell receptor (beta chain) was profiled in a study of cytomegalovirus exposure and HLA in healthy donors. As to this clone: Its specificity is unknown.

PCR involved 60 Vbeta and 13 Jbeta primers. Generated by immunoSEQ multiplex PCR, the TCRdb table keeps only in-frame clones and is missing some. This table has more than 100,000 clones, 75% to 90% appearing once. The study, taken as a whole, reports: Among donors in an Asian-associated ancestry cluster, a later analysis reportedly found fewer N-insertions than the roughly 700-donor mean.

Sequencing input: PBMCs. The sequence was obtained from a man aged 35-49 years in good health and CMV-seronegative.

The CDR3 coding sequence is TGTGCCAGTAACAGGGCCGGTGAAAAACTGTTTTTT. Its protein product is CASNRAGEKLFF. This chain links TRBV6-7 with TRBJ1-4; possibly TRBD1 for D (6 bases). Being an ORF, TRBV6-7 has a function that is uncertain. Deletions cut 9 bases from V and 7 bases from J, with 12 bases between. This CDR3 has 12 residues.